This T cell receptor (beta chain) was sequenced in a study of blood T cells in healthy people across ages. General observations from the study: Higher diversity, along with more naive CD4+ cells, distinguished long-lived donors from aged donors. Donor CMV infection status was unknown, possibly confounding age-related changes in expanded clonotypes.

The CDR3 length is 15 residues. Germline loops: CDR1 DFQATT, CDR2 SNEGSKA (reference sequence). V lost 2 bases to trimming and J lost 1 base; unmatched junction nucleotides: 3. About this clonotype itself: Its antigen is not identified.

It was with a sample-barcoded 5' primer and a J-beta primer mix that a second PCR of roughly 7 to 12 cycles was run. A single record per CDR3 protein comes from TCRdb applying MiXCR to the 5' RACE reads. The table lists 1.5 million to 2 million distinct CDR3 sequences, about 49% of them singletons. Those donating, healthy Caucasian individuals from Russia, were aged about 6 to 95. Input material: blood. V and J are TRBV20-1 and TRBJ2-5, with TRBD2 matching over 11 bases. The source of this sequence is a woman in her 40s in good health. CDR3 residues: CSARPSGGIQETQYF. In DNA form, the CDR3 reads TGCAGTGCTAGACCTAGCGGGGGGATCCAAGAGACCCAGTACTTC.